The subject of this entry is one TCR beta chain. This sample is part of a study of OX40 agonist ivuxolimab in advanced cancers. At the level of the study: Hepatocellular carcinoma, melanoma, renal cell or head and neck cancer affected the dose-escalation patients.

Generated by immunoSEQ multiplex PCR, the TCRdb table keeps only in-frame clones and is missing some. This table has 65,000 to 90,000 clones, 85% to 90% appearing once. The V end lost 2 bases, the J end lost 3 bases, and 17 bases lay between the germline ends. From germline, CDR1 is MNHNY and CDR2 SVGAGI (reference sequence). This CDR3 has 16 residues. The rearrangement uses TRBV6-6 and TRBJ2-7, with D tentatively TRBD2 (6 bases). This specimen consisted of CD4+ or CD8+ T cells sorted from blood, obtained in a trial of the OX40 agonist ivuxolimab. This clonotype originated in an adult with an advanced solid tumor such as melanoma, head and neck, liver or kidney cancer. CDR3: CASSYGWTKTFYEQYF. The CDR3 DNA is TGTGCCAGCAGTTACGGATGGACTAAGACGTTCTACGAGCAGTACTTC.